This T cell receptor beta chain was recorded in a study of cytomegalovirus exposure and HLA in healthy donors. Study-wide findings and caveats: In vitro assays verified that three CMV-associated chains recognized CMV antigens specifically. Rare sequences made up most TCRs, while some public TCRs were found in many donors.

CDR1 is SGHNT and CDR2 is YYREEE in the germline V gene (reference sequence). Trimming left V 3 bases short and J 5 bases short, with 9 bases between. This CDR3 is 12 amino acids long. Assay used: immunoSEQ multiplex PCR; TCRdb lists only in-frame clones, some missing. The sample consists of approximately 140,000 clones, 88% of them appearing once. Points on this clone: What it recognizes is unknown.

Sequencing was performed on PBMCs. This TCR derives from a woman aged 18-30 years in good health and CMV-seropositive. The chain combines TRBV5-4 with TRBJ2-7; D possibly corresponds to TRBD1 (6 bases). The CDR3 is CASSSTGNEQYF. CDR3 nucleotides: TGTGCCAGCAGCTCCACAGGGAACGAGCAGTACTTC.